This T cell receptor (beta chain) was observed in a study of cytomegalovirus exposure and HLA in healthy donors. The study, taken as a whole, reports: Many donors carried some public TCRs, although rarity characterized most TCR sequences. HLA alleles were associated with 15,000 to 20,000 TCR beta sequences in a later analysis at 0.05 false discovery rate.

CDR1 and CDR2 (germline): MNHNS, SASEGT. Trimming took 1 base from V and 6 from J; bases not matched to a gene: 9. The CDR3 contains 15 residues. 60 Vbeta and 13 Jbeta primers were used in PCR. Clones were sequenced by immunoSEQ multiplex PCR, and TCRdb holds only the in-frame ones, with some missing. Among about 190,000 clones listed, less than 90% were seen once. Of note for this clone: As yet, its antigen is unknown.

Input material: PBMCs. This chain joins TRBV6-1 and TRBJ2-7, with 7 bases matching TRBD1. This clonotype was obtained from a woman in her 30s in good health and CMV-seronegative. The CDR3 region has the DNA TGTGCCAGCAGTGAAGTAGGCACAGGGGCGTTCGAGCAGTACTTC. This translates into CASSEVGTGAFEQYF.